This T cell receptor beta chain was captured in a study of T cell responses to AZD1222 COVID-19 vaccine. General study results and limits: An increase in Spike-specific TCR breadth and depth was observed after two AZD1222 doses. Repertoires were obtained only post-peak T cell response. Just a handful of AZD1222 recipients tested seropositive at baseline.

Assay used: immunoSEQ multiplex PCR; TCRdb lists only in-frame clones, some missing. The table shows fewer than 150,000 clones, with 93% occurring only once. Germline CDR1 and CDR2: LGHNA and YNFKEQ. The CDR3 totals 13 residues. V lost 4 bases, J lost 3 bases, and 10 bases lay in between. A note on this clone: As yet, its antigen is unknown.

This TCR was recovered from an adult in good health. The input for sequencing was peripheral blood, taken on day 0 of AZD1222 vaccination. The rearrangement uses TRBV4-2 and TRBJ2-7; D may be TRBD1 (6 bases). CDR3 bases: TGTGCCAGCAGCCCCAGGACAGACTACGAGCAGTACTTC. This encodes CASSPRTDYEQYF.